This paragraph reports one T cell receptor beta chain. This table comes from immunoSEQ multiplex PCR, and its TCRdb copy is limited to in-frame clones, with some not included. Seen here are about 2.5 million clones, around 90% observed once, and the top ten hold around 0.35%. This entry is derived from a study of shared clonotypes between healthy human individuals. On the study more broadly: For every donor, three CD4 naive, three CD4 memory, two CD8 naive and one CD8 memory plates were used.

V was shortened by 1 base and J by 0 bases, with 13 bases between the two germline ends. From germline, CDR1 is SGHAT and CDR2 FQNNGV. This CDR3 comprises 16 residues. The clonotype was recovered from a man aged 18 to 30 in good health. Some clones in this sample may be carry-over from other donors' samples. The gene calls are TRBV11-2 and TRBJ2-7, with no clear D. The sample was naive CD4+ T cells from PBMCs. The subset here: CD45RA+ positively selected. CDR3 nucleotide sequence: TGTGCCAGCAGCTTAGTTCCCATTAAGATCTCCTACGAGCAGTACTTC. Amino acids: CASSLVPIKISYEQYF.